The 17 T cell receptor beta chains below were found in one sample sequenced in a study of T cells in localized non-small cell lung cancer. The method was immunoSEQ multiplex PCR; TCRdb's version includes in-frame clones alone and lacks a portion of them. The profile covers tens of thousands of clones, with around 83% appearing a single time and about 7% taken by the ten largest. The source was peripheral blood, collected before any cancer treatment. These receptor sequences come from a woman aged 18 to 55 with stage III lung adenocarcinoma.

The chain combines TRBV7-9 with TRBJ1-2, with 7 nucleotides matching TRBD1. Germline values: CDR1 SEHNR, CDR2 FQNEAQ (reference sequence). The V gene end was trimmed by 6 bases and the J gene end by 0 bases; junction bases not matched to a gene: 7. The CDR3 extends over 15 amino acids. The CDR3 DNA is TGTGCCAGCAGAACTCTAGGGGGCACTAACTATGGCTACACCTTC. It translates to CASRTLGGTNYGYTF.

The V gene is TRBV5-1, the J gene TRBJ2-3, with 7 positions matching TRBD2. Germline CDR1 and CDR2: SGHRS and YFSETQ. J was trimmed by 2 bases and V by 3 bases; bases with no gene match: 6. The CDR3 has 15 amino acids. The CDR3 reads CASSSRGGVTDTQYF. CDR3 in DNA: TGCGCCAGCAGCTCCCGTGGGGGGGTCACAGATACGCAGTATTTT.

In this sample, this clone is medium-sized. The chain employs TRBV15 and TRBJ2-1, with D perhaps TRBD1 (6 bases). CDR1 and CDR2 (germline): LNHNV, YYDKDF (reference sequence). V dropped 0 bases and J dropped 7 bases, with 16 bases sitting between them. The CDR3 runs 16 residues. Written as DNA, the CDR3 is TGTGCCACCAGCAGAGACCTGGGGGCCCTTAGGAATGAGCAGTTCTTC. It encodes CATSRDLGALRNEQFF.

The gene calls are TRBV18 and TRBJ2-5; TRBD1 matches 7 bases. From germline, CDR1 is KGHSH and CDR2 LQKENI. V was pared by 6 bases and J by 5 bases, with 6 bases of the junction left unmatched. CDR3 size: 13 residues. CDR3 sequence (DNA): TGTGCCAGCTCGCGACAGGGAAGGGAGACCCAGTACTTC. It yields the protein CASSRQGRETQYF.

The V and J genes are TRBV5-4 and TRBJ1-4, with TRBD1 matching 8 bases. V shed 4 bases and J 5 bases; nucleotides not matched to a gene: 4. CDR3 length: 14 residues. Germline CDR1 is SGHNT and CDR2 is YYREEE (reference sequence). The CDR3 is CASSRQGLNEKLFF. The CDR3 bases are TGTGCCAGCAGCCGACAGGGGCTAAATGAAAAACTGTTTTTT. Variable domain in full (rest from reference TRBV5-4 and TRBJ1-4): ETGVTQSPTHLIKTRGQQVTLRCSSQSGHNTVSWYQQALGQGPQFIFQYYREEENGRGNFPPRFSGLQFPNYSSELNVNALELDDSALYLCASSRQGLNEKLFFGSGTQLSVL.

As DNA, the CDR3 is TGCGCCAGCAGCCAAGAGGGACAAGAGACCCAGTACTTC. Its translation is CASSQEGQETQYF. This chain joins TRBV4-1 and TRBJ2-5, with no clear D. The germline V and J ends were trimmed by 0 bases and 2 bases, with 4 bases remaining between them. CDR3 length: 13 amino acids. Germline loops: CDR1 MGHRA, CDR2 YSYEKL.

Written as DNA, the CDR3 is TGTGCCAGCAGCCGACATAGCGGCGAAGAGACCCAGTACTTC. Encoded protein: CASSRHSGEETQYF. The chain carries TRBV7-9 and TRBJ2-5; D might be TRBD2 (6 bases). The CDR3 extends over 14 amino acids. The ends were cut back, 5 bases at V and 3 bases at J, with 13 bases in the middle. Germline CDR1 reads SEHNR; CDR2 reads FQNEAQ (reference sequence).

This chain joins TRBV6-6 and TRBJ2-7; 8 bases match TRBD2. Germline trimming cut 4 bases from V and 2 bases from J; bases unmatched to any gene: 4. The CDR3 totals 14 residues. Germline lookup yields CDR1 MNHNY and CDR2 SVGAGI (reference sequence). The CDR3 spells CASSFGRGAYEQYF. The CDR3, as DNA: TGTGCCAGCAGTTTTGGGCGGGGGGCCTACGAGCAGTACTTC.

J is TRBJ2-4 and V is TRBV19; D uncertain. Trimming stripped 5 bases from V and 8 bases from J, with 10 bases between. In germline, CDR1 is LNHDA, CDR2 SQIVND (reference sequence). This CDR3 contains 12 residues. CDR3 region: CASSASSDIQYF. The CDR3 DNA sequence: TGTGCCAGTAGTGCCAGTTCCGACATTCAGTACTTC.

The J gene is TRBJ1-3, the V gene TRBV30, with a possible D match to TRBD1 (5 bases). This CDR3 has 15 residues. Per germline, CDR1 GTSNPN and CDR2 SVGIG (reference sequence). Trimming stripped 3 bases from V and 4 bases from J, with 16 bases between. DNA of the CDR3: TGTGCCTGGAGAACGCCAGGGACCAGGGGAAACACCATATATTTT. Amino acids: CAWRTPGTRGNTIYF. The variable domain in full, completed from reference TRBV30 and TRBJ1-3, reads SQTIHQWPATLVQPVGSPLSLECTVEGTSNPNLYWYRQAAGRGLQLLFYSVGIGQISSEVPQNLSASRPQDRQFILSSKKLLLSDSGFYLCAWRTPGTRGNTIYFGEGSWLTVV.

The chain links TRBV19 to TRBJ1-3; D is undetermined. Germline V gene lookup returns CDR1 LNHDA and CDR2 SQIVND (reference sequence). The CDR3 length is 11 residues. Trimming stripped 9 bases from V and 8 bases from J, with 11 bases between. CDR3 sequence: CASNRGYTIYF. CDR3 nucleotide sequence: TGTGCCAGCAACCGTGGCTACACCATATATTTT.

This clone was counted a few times. The rearrangement uses TRBV2 and TRBJ1-2, with no clear D. Germline assignment: CDR1 SNHLY and CDR2 FYNNEI. Between the trimmed V and J ends, which lost 6 bases and 3 bases, there was a span of 2 bases. The CDR3 has 10 residues. CDR3 residues: CASRYYGYTF. The CDR3 region has the DNA TGTGCCAGCAGATACTATGGCTACACCTTC. Full variable domain (remainder filled in from reference TRBV2 and TRBJ1-2): EPEVTQTPSHQVTQMGQEVILRCVPISNHLYFYWYRQILGQKVEFLVSFYNNEISEKSEIFDDQFSVERPDGSNFTLKIRSTKLEDSAMYFCASRYYGYTFGSGTRLTVV.

The chain carries TRBV7-2 and TRBJ1-2, with D possibly being TRBD1 (5 bases). Germline assignment: CDR1 SGHTA and CDR2 FQGNSA. V was trimmed by 1 base and J by 7 bases, leaving 7 bases between them. CDR3 length: 12 residues. CDR3 bases: TGTGCCAGCAGCTTAGAAAGGGGTGGCTACACCTTC. It specifies CASSLERGGYTF. Filled out from reference TRBV7-2 and TRBJ1-2, the complete variable domain reads GAGVSQSPSNKVTEKGKDVELRCDPISGHTALYWYRQSLGQGLEFLIYFQGNSAPDKSGLPSDRFSAERTGGSVSTLTIQRTQQEDSAVYLCASSLERGGYTFGSGTRLTVV.

The CDR3 loop is CASRDRGTMNTEAFF. Here the CDR3 DNA reads TGTGCCAGCCGGGACAGGGGAACCATGAACACTGAAGCTTTCTTT. This chain uses TRBV19 with TRBJ1-1; 10 nucleotides agree with TRBD1. V was pared by 9 bases and J by 0 bases, with 7 bases of the junction left unmatched. The length of the CDR3 is 15 residues. Germline CDR1 reads LNHDA; CDR2 reads SQIVND (reference sequence).

The rearrangement links TRBV7-8 to TRBJ2-1, with 7 bases identical to TRBD2. Germline CDR1 reads SGHVS; CDR2 reads FQNEAQ. With 5 bases clipped from V and 0 bases from J, the junction kept 7 bases outside the gene matches. CDR3 length: 16 residues. The CDR3 is CASSANGGSSYNEQFF. CDR3 coding DNA: TGTGCCAGCAGCGCCAACGGGGGGAGCTCCTACAATGAGCAGTTCTTC.

V is TRBV6-1 and J is TRBJ2-3, with D maybe TRBD2 (5 bases). There are 15 residues in the CDR3. Trimming took 10 bases from V and 1 from J, leaving 18 bases between them. Looked up from germline, CDR1 is MNHNS and CDR2 is SASEGT. CDR3 nucleotide sequence: TGTGCCACCTCAGCGTACCGGGGAGGCACAGATACGCAGTATTTT. Protein product: CATSAYRGGTDTQYF.

The CDR3 bases are TGTGCCAGCAGCGGCCGGGACACGAACACTGAAGCTTTCTTT. This encodes CASSGRDTNTEAFF. The chain employs TRBV13 and TRBJ1-1, with D tentatively TRBD1 (6 bases). CDR3 size: 14 residues. Germline CDR1 reads PRHDT; CDR2 reads FYEKMQ (reference sequence). V was shortened by 5 bases and J by 1 base, with 11 bases between the two germline ends. Filled out from reference TRBV13 and TRBJ1-1, the complete variable domain reads AAGVIQSPRHLIKEKRETATLKCYPIPRHDTVYWYQQGPGQDPQFLISFYEKMQSDKGSIPDRFSAQQFSDYHSELNMSSLELGDSALYFCASSGRDTNTEAFFGQGTRLTVV.